The entry below gives a single TCR beta chain sequence along with its context. The antigen remains undetermined. The sample belongs to a study of cytomegalovirus exposure and HLA in healthy donors. Findings and limits, study-wide: Most TCR sequences showed up rarely, but some public TCRs showed up in many donors.

With 1 base removed from V and 2 bases from J, the gap between germline ends came to 11 bases. CDR1 is SEHNR and CDR2 is FQNEAQ in the germline V gene (reference sequence). CDR3 length equals 15 residues. PCR used 60 Vbeta primers and 13 Jbeta primers. Repertoires were generated with immunoSEQ multiplex PCR, while TCRdb's copy carries only in-frame clones and drops some. The sample includes 80,000 or so clones, under 70% seen only once; the top ten take less than 7.5%. The J gene is TRBJ1-1, the V gene TRBV7-9, with D perhaps matching TRBD1 (5 bases). This receptor was identified in a man between 25 and 39 years old in good health and CMV-seropositive. The sample was PBMCs. CDR3 sequence: CASSLGGSPNTEAFF. CDR3 DNA sequence: TGTGCCAGCAGCTTAGGGGGCAGCCCCAACACTGAAGCTTTCTTT.